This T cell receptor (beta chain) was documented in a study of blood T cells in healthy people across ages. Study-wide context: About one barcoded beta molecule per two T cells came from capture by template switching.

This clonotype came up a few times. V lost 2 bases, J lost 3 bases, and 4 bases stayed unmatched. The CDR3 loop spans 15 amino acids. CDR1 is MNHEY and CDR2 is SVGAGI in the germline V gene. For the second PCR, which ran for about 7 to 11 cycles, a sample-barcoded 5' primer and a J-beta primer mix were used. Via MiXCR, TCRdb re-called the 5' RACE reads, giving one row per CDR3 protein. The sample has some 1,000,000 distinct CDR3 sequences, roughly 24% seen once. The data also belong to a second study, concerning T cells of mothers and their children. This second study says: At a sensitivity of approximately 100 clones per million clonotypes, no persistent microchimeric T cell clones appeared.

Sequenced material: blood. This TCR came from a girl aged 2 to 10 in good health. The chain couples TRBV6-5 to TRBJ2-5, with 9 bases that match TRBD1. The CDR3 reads CASSYGGDREETQYF. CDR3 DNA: TGTGCCAGCAGTTACGGAGGGGACAGGGAAGAGACCCAGTACTTC.